This TCR beta chain was sequenced in a study of T cell responses to AZD1222 COVID-19 vaccine. Study as a whole: Both about-4-week and about-12-week second-dose recipients were combined. The study, taken as a whole, reports: Samples come after the peak T cell response, not at day 14. After two AZD1222 doses, spike-specific TCR breadth and depth rose versus day 0. Baseline seropositives among AZD1222 recipients totaled only 5 to 7.

Here immunoSEQ multiplex PCR was the method, and the copy in TCRdb shows in-frame clones only, minus some. The table lists some 140,000 clones, approximately 90% of them singletons. This CDR3 has 15 residues. With V trimmed by 4 bases and J by 3 bases, 5 bases remained unmatched. CDR1 LGHDT and CDR2 YNNKEL come from the germline V gene (reference sequence). Concerning this clone: Its antigen is still unknown. This CDR3 is also generated by other DNA sequences in the sample.

The clonotype comes from an adult in good health. The chain recombines TRBV3-1 (or the pseudogene TRBV3-2) with TRBJ2-1; 8 bases are a match to TRBD2. This material consisted of peripheral blood, taken on day 0 of AZD1222 vaccination. This chain's CDR3 is CASSPWRGVYNEQFF. The DNA of the CDR3 is TGTGCCAGCAGCCCTTGGCGGGGGGTCTACAATGAGCAGTTCTTC.